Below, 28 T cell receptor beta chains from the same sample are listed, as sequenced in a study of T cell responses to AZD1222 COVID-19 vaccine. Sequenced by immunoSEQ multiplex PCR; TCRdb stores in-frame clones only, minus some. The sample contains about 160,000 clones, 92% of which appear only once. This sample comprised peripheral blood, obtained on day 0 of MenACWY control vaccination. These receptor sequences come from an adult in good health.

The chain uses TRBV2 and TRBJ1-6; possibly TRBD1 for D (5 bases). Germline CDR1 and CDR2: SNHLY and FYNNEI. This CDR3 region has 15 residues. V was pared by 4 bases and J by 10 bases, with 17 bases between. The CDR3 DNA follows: TGTGCCAGCAGTGTATTAGGGCGAGGGGAATCACCCCTCCACTTT. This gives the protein CASSVLGRGESPLHF.

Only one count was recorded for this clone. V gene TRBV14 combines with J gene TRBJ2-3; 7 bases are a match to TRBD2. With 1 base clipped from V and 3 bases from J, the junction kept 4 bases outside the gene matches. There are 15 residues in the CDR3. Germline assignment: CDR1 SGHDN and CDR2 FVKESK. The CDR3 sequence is CASSQVRGITDTQYF. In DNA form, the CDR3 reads TGTGCCAGCAGCCAAGTGCGGGGGATAACAGATACGCAGTATTTT.

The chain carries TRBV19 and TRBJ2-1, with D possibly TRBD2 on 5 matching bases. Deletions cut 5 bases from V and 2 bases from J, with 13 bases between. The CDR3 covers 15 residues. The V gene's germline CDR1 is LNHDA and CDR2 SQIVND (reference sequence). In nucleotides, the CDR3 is TGTGCCAGTAGTGCCCTAGCAGGCCCCTACAATGAGCAGTTCTTC. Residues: CASSALAGPYNEQFF.

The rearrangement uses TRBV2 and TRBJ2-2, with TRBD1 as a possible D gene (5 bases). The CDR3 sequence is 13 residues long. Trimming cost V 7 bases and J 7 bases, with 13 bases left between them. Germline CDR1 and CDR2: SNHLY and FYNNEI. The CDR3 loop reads CASKGSPGGELFF. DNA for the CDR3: TGTGCCAGCAAGGGGTCTCCCGGCGGGGAGCTGTTTTTT.

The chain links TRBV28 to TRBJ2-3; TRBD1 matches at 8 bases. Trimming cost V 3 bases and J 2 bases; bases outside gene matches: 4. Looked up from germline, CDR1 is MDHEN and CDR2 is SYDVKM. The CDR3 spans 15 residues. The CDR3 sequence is CASSLGDRNTDTQYF. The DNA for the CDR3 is TGTGCCAGCAGTTTGGGGGACAGGAACACAGATACGCAGTATTTT.

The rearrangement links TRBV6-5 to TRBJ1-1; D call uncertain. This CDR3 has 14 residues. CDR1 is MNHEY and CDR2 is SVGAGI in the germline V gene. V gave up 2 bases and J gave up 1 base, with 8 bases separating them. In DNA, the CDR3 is TGTGCCAGCAGTTACAGGGCCGCGAACACTGAAGCTTTCTTT. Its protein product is CASSYRAANTEAFF.

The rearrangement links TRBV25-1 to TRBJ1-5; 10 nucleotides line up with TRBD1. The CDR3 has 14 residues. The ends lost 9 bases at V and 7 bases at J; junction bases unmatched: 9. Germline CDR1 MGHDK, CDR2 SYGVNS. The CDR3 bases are TGTGCCAGTGCCGGGACAGGGGAAGGGCAGCCCCAGCATTTT. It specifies CASAGTGEGQPQHF.

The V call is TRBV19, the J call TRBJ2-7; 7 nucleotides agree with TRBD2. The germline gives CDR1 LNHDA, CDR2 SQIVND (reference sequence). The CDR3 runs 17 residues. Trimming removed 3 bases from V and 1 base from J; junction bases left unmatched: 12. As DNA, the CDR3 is TGTGCCAGTAGTATGGCCCCTGGTTCTAGCGGTTCCTACGAGCAGTACTTC. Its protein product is CASSMAPGSSGSYEQYF. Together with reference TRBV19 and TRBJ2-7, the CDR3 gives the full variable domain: DGGITQSPKYLFRKEGQNVTLSCEQNLNHDAMYWYRQDPGQGLRLIYYSQIVNDFQKGDIAEGYSVSREKKESFPLTVTSAQKNPTAFYLCASSMAPGSSGSYEQYFGPGTRLTVT.

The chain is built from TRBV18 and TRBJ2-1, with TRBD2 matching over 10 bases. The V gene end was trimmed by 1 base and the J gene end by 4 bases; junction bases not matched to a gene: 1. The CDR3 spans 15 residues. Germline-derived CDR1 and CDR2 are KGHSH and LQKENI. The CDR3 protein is CASSPRTSGYNEQFF. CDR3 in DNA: TGTGCCAGCTCACCACGGACTAGCGGTTACAATGAGCAGTTCTTC.

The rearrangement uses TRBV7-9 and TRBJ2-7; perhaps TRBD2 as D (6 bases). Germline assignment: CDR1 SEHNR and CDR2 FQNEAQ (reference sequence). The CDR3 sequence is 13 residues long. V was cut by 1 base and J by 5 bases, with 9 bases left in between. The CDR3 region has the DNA TGTGCCAGCAGCTTAGTCGGGAGCAACGAGCAGTACTTC. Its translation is CASSLVGSNEQYF.

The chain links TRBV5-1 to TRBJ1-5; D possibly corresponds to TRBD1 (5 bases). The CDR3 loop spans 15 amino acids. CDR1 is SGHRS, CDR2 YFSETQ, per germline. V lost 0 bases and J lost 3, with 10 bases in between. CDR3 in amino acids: CASSLGAGNNQPQHF. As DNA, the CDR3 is TGCGCCAGCAGCTTGGGCGCAGGGAACAATCAGCCCCAGCATTTT.

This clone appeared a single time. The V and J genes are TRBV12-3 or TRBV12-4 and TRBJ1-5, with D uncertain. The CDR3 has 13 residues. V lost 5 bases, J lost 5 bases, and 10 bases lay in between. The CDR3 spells CASSTELYQPQHF. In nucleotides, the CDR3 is TGTGCCAGCAGTACGGAATTATATCAGCCCCAGCATTTT.

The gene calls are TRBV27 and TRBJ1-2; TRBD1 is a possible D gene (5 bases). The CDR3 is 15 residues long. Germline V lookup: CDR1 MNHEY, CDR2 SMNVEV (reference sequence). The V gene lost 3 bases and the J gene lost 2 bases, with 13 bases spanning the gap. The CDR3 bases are TGTGCCAGCAGTTTCCAGGGTAATTTAAACTATGGCTACACCTTC. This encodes CASSFQGNLNYGYTF.

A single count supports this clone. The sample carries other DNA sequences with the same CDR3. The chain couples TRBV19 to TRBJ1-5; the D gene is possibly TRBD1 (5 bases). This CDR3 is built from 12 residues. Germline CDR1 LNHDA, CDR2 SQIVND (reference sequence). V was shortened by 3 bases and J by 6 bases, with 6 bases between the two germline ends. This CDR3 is CASSIRGQPQHF. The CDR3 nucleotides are TGTGCCAGTAGTATTAGGGGTCAGCCCCAGCATTTT. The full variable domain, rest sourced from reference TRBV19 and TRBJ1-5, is DGGITQSPKYLFRKEGQNVTLSCEQNLNHDAMYWYRQDPGQGLRLIYYSQIVNDFQKGDIAEGYSVSREKKESFPLTVTSAQKNPTAFYLCASSIRGQPQHFGDGTRLSIL.

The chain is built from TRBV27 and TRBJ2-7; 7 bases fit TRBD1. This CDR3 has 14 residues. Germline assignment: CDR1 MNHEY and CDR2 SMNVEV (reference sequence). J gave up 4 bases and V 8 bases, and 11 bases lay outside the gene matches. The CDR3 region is CASGQIGQAYEQYF. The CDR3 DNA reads TGTGCCAGCGGTCAAATAGGACAGGCGTACGAGCAGTACTTC.

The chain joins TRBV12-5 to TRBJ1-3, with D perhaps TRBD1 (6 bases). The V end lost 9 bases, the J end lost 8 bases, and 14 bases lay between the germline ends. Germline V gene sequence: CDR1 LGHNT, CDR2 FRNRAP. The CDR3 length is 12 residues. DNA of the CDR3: TGTGCTAGCGGGGGGGGCGCGTACACCATATATTTT. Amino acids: CASGGGAYTIYF. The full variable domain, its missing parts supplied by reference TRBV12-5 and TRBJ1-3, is DARVTQTPRHKVTEMGQEVTMRCQPILGHNTVFWYRQTMMQGLELLAYFRNRAPLDDSGMPKDRFSAEMPDATLATLKIQPSEPRDSAVYFCASGGGAYTIYFGEGSWLTVV.

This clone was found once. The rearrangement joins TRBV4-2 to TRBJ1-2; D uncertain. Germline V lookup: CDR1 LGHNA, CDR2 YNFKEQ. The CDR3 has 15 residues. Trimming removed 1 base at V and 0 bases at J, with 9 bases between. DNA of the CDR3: TGTGCCAGCAGCCAAGGTGCAGTAGCTAACTATGGCTACACCTTC. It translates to CASSQGAVANYGYTF.

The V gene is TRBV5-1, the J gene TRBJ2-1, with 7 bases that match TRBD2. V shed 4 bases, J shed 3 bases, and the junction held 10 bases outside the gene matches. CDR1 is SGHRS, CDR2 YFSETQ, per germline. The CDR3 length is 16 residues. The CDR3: CASSPQGSGVYNEQFF. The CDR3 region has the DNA TGCGCCAGCAGCCCCCAAGGGAGCGGGGTCTACAATGAGCAGTTCTTC.

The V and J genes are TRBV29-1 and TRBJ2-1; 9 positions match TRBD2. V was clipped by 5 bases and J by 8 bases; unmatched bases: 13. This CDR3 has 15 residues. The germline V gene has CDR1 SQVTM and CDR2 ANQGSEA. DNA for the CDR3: TGCAGCGTTTTGGGGGCGGGAGGGCGTTACCATGAGCAGTTCTTC. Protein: CSVLGAGGRYHEQFF.

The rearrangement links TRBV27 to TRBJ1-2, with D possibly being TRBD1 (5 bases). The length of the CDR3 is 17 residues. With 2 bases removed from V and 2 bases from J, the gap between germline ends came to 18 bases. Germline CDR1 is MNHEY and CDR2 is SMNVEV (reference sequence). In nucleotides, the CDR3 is TGTGCCAGCAGTTTAAGGGTTATTAGGGGAGAAAACTATGGCTACACCTTC. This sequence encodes CASSLRVIRGENYGYTF.

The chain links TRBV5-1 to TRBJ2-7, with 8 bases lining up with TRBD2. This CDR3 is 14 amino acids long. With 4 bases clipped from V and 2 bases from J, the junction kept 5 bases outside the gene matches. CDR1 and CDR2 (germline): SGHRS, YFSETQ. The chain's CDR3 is CASSLSGGAYEQYF. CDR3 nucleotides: TGCGCCAGCAGCCTCTCCGGGGGGGCCTACGAGCAGTACTTC. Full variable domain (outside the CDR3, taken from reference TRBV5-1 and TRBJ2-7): KAGVTQTPRYLIKTRGQQVTLSCSPISGHRSVSWYQQTPGQGLQFLFEYFSETQRNKGNFPGRFSGRQFSNSRSEMNVSTLELGDSALYLCASSLSGGAYEQYFGPGTRLTVT.

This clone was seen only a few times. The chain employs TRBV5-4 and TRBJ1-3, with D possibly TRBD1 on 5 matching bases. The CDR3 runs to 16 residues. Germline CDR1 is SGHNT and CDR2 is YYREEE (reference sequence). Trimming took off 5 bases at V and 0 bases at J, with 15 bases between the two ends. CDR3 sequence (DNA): TGTGCCAGCAGTCCCCGGGACGGGACCTCTGGAAACACCATATATTTT. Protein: CASSPRDGTSGNTIYF.

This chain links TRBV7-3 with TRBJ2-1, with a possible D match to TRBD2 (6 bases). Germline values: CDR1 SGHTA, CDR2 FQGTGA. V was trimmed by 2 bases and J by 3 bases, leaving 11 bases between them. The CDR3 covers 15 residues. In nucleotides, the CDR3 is TGTGCCAGCAGCTTAGGGGACTCCCACTACAATGAGCAGTTCTTC. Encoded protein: CASSLGDSHYNEQFF.

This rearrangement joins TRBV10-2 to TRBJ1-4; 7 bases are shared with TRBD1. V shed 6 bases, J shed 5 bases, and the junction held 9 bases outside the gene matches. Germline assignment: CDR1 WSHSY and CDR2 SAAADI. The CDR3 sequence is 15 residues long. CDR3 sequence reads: CASSNPGQLNEKLFF. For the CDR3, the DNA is TGCGCCAGCAGCAACCCGGGACAGCTAAATGAAAAACTGTTTTTT.

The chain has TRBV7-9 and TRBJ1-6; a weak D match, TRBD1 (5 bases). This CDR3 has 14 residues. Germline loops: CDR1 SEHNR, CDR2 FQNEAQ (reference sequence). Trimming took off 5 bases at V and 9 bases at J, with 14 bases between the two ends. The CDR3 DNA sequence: TGTGCCAGCAGCCACACCATTACAGGTTCACCCCTCCACTTT. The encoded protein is CASSHTITGSPLHF.

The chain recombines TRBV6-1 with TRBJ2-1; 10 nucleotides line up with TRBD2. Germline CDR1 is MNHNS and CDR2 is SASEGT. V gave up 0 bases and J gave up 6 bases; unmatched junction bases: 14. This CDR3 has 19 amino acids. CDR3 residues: CASSEARVRAGGRSNEQFF. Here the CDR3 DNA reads TGTGCCAGCAGTGAAGCGCGGGTTCGAGCGGGAGGGCGGTCCAATGAGCAGTTCTTC.

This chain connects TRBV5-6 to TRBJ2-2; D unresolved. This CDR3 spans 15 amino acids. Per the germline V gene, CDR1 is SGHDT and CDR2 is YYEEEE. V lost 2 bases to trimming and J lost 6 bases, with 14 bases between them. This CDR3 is CASSFYLGRAGELFF. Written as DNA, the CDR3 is TGTGCCAGCAGCTTTTACCTGGGAAGGGCCGGGGAGCTGTTTTTT.

The CDR3 bases are TGTGCCAGCTCACCAGGGGATATGGGGACTGAAGCTTTCTTT. It translates to CASSPGDMGTEAFF. The chain recombines TRBV18 with TRBJ1-1; no firm D call. The CDR3 sequence is 14 residues long. Trimming stripped 2 bases from V and 5 bases from J, with 12 bases between. Germline-derived CDR1 and CDR2 are KGHSH and LQKENI.